This T cell receptor beta chain originates from a study of Graves' ophthalmopathy and Graves' hyperthyroidism. Findings of the study overall: It was with approximately 70% sensitivity and around 72% specificity that the model predicted ophthalmopathy progression. The blood repertoire also included most expanded thyroid clonotypes above 0.001 frequency.

This clonotype was observed at least ten times. Its antigen is undetermined. Trimming stripped 6 bases from V and 0 bases from J, with 15 bases between. The CDR3 covers 16 residues. The germline V gene has CDR1 MNHNS and CDR2 SASEGT. RNA transcripts were the template, and TCR beta CDR3 regions were amplified from them. HTBI-primed RT-PCR formed the first round, and a multiplex PCR formed the second. TCRdb reanalysed the multiplex PCR reads using MiXCR and keeps one entry per CDR3 protein. The top ten clones hold 2.4% of a sample with 400,000 or so distinct CDR3 sequences, about 17% of them seen once. The V call is TRBV6-1, the J call TRBJ1-5; perhaps TRBD1 as D (5 bases). The sample taken for sequencing was peripheral blood. The TCR originated in an adult woman with stable Graves' hyperthyroidism. The CDR3 is CASRNTGTDSNQPQHF. The CDR3 region has the DNA TGTGCCAGCAGAAATACCGGGACCGATAGCAATCAGCCCCAGCATTTT.